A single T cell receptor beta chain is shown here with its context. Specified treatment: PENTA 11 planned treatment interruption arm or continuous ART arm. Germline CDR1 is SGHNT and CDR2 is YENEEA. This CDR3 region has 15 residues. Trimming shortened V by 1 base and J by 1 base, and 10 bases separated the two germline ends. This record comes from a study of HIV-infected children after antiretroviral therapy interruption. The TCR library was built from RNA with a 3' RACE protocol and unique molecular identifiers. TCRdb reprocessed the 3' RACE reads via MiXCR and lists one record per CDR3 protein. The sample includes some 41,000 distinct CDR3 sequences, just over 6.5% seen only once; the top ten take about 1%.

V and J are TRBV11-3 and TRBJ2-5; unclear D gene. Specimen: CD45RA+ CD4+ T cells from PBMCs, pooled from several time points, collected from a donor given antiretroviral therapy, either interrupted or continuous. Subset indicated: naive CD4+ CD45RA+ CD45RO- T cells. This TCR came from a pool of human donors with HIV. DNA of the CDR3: TGTGCCAGCAGCTTAGGCTCAACAACCCAAGAGACCCAGTACTTC. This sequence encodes CASSLGSTTQETQYF.